A selection of T cell receptor beta chains follows, all from one sample in a study of blood T cells in healthy people across ages. TCRdb re-called the 5' RACE reads through MiXCR, storing one row per CDR3 protein. The table includes 550,000 to 800,000 distinct CDR3 sequences, under 25% detected once. The sample consisted of blood. These receptor sequences come from a man between 65 and 79 years old in good health. Each CDR3 is given with its conserved first and last residue. The order of the fields is V gene, D gene, clone size, J gene, CDR3 DNA, CDR3 protein. A D gene is named only where the DNA matches it firmly. Rows may omit the clone size; those that give it use once, few, many or a size class.

TRBV5-1,TRBD2,few,TRBJ2-3,TGCGCCAGCAGCTTATTTGCGGGAGGGACAGATACGCAGTATTTT,CASSLFAGGTDTQYF
TRBV6-5,TRBD2,few,TRBJ2-2,TGTGCCAGCAGTTACTCGCCGGGACTAGCGGGAGTTTTCGGGGAGCTGTTTTTT,CASSYSPGLAGVFGELFF
TRBV3-1,NA,NA,TRBJ1-1,TGTGCCAGCAGCCAAGTTCGCAAGAACACTGAAGCTTTCTTT,CASSQVRKNTEAFF
TRBV9,NA,once,TRBJ1-2,TGTGCCAGCAGCACGAGAACTTATGGCAACACCTTC,CASSTRTYGNTF
TRBV12-3/TRBV12-4,NA,few,TRBJ2-1,TGTGCCAGCAGTTTACAGGAAGGGAATGAGCAGTTCTTC,CASSLQEGNEQFF
TRBV20-1,TRBD1,NA,TRBJ2-5,TGCAGTGCTAGGGGCGGGACAGGGAAAGAGACCCAGTACTTC,CSARGGTGKETQYF
TRBV20-1,NA,NA,TRBJ2-7,TGCAGTGCCTGGGGGAACGAGCAGTACTTC,CSAWGNEQYF
TRBV20-1,TRBD2,NA,TRBJ2-1,TGCAGTGCCTTACGCGGGGCGGGAGCCGGCTCCTACAATGAGCAGTTCTTC,CSALRGAGAGSYNEQFF
TRBV3-1,NA,few,TRBJ2-7,TGTGCCAGCAGCCAAGAAATGATGGACAGGAGGGCTGCCTACGAGCAGTACTTC,CASSQEMMDRRAAYEQYF
TRBV3-1,NA,few,TRBJ2-3,TGTGCCAGCAGTCCAACCGGGACCAGAGAAGCCACAGATACGCAGTATTTT,CASSPTGTREATDTQYF
TRBV11-1,TRBD1,many,TRBJ2-1,TGTGCCAGCAGTCGGACAGGAGGCGTCTACAATGAGCAGTTCTTC,CASSRTGGVYNEQFF
TRBV7-2,TRBD2,NA,TRBJ2-7,TGTGCCAGCAGCTTAGTTGCTAGCGGGAGGGCAACCTACGAGCAGTACTTC,CASSLVASGRATYEQYF
TRBV3-1,NA,few,TRBJ1-3,TGTGCCAGCAGCCAGGGACTCTTTTCTGGAAACACCATATATTTT,CASSQGLFSGNTIYF
TRBV20-1,TRBD1,NA,TRBJ1-3,TGCAGTGCTAGAGATCTCGACAGGGGGACTGGAAACACCATATATTTT,CSARDLDRGTGNTIYF
TRBV14,NA,few,TRBJ1-1,TGTGCCAGCAGCCAAGCGACGGGGACTGAAGCTTTCTTT,CASSQATGTEAFF
TRBV4-2,NA,NA,TRBJ2-5,TGTGCCAGCAGCCAAGATGGGCTGATGCAAGAGACCCAGTACTTC,CASSQDGLMQETQYF
TRBV6-2/TRBV6-3,TRBD2,many,TRBJ2-1,TGTGCCAGCAGTTACTCGGGACTAGCGGGAATCTACAATGAGCAGTTCTTC,CASSYSGLAGIYNEQFF
TRBV6-1,TRBD2,few,TRBJ2-7,TGTGCCAGCAGTACCCGGACTAGCGGGAGGGCCATATTGGACGAGCAGTACTTC,CASSTRTSGRAILDEQYF
TRBV6-2/TRBV6-3,NA,NA,TRBJ2-5,TGTGCCAGCACTGGACAGCCACAAGAGACCCAGTACTTC,CASTGQPQETQYF
TRBV2,TRBD2,few,TRBJ2-3,TGTGCCAGCGGGGGACTAGCGGTCGGGGATACGCAGTATTTT,CASGGLAVGDTQYF
TRBV12-3/TRBV12-4,NA,NA,TRBJ2-1,TGTGCCAGCAGTTCCCCCCCAGGGGCCAATGAGCAGTTCTTC,CASSSPPGANEQFF
TRBV12-3/TRBV12-4,TRBD1,many,TRBJ2-1,TGTGCCAGCAGTTTAGAAAGGGGGCCCGATGAGCAGTTCTTC,CASSLERGPDEQFF
TRBV7-2,TRBD2,many,TRBJ2-1,TGTGCCAGCCGGGCGGGCAGGGGACTACTAGCGGGTTACGATGAGCAGTTCTTC,CASRAGRGLLAGYDEQFF
TRBV6-1,TRBD1,NA,TRBJ2-1,TGTGCCAGCAGTAACCCGGGACAGGGGTCGTATGAGCAGTTCTTC,CASSNPGQGSYEQFF
TRBV11-1,TRBD2,few,TRBJ2-1,TGTGCCAGCAGCCCTGGACTAGCGGGAGGGCTAAATGAGCAGTTCTTC,CASSPGLAGGLNEQFF
TRBV5-1,NA,NA,TRBJ2-5,TGCGCCAGCAGCTTAGGACAACAGGGCGGAGAGACCCAGTACTTC,CASSLGQQGGETQYF
TRBV20-1,NA,NA,TRBJ1-5,TGCAGTGCCACCGCGGGGATGAGCAATCAGCCCCAGCATTTT,CSATAGMSNQPQHF
TRBV12-3/TRBV12-4,TRBD2,NA,TRBJ2-2,TGTGCCAGCAGTTTCGGGGGGGACGCCGGGGAGCTGTTTTTT,CASSFGGDAGELFF
TRBV27,NA,few,TRBJ2-5,TGTGCCAGCACGAGTAACCGTGGTGAAGAGACCCAGTACTTC,CASTSNRGEETQYF
TRBV28,NA,few,TRBJ2-7,TGTGCCAGCAGTTACCCCCAGGCACTTAATTCCTACGAGCAGTACTTC,CASSYPQALNSYEQYF
TRBV5-1,NA,NA,TRBJ2-3,TGCGCCAGCAGCTTGGTGGCGGGACGTATAGATACGCAGTATTTT,CASSLVAGRIDTQYF
TRBV6-5,TRBD2,few,TRBJ2-1,TGTGCCAGCAGTTACTCGAAAGCGGGAGGGGGCTACAATGAGCAGTTCTTC,CASSYSKAGGGYNEQFF
TRBV3-1,NA,few,TRBJ2-1,TGTGCCAGCACGGGGGACAATGAGCAGTTCTTC,CASTGDNEQFF
TRBV20-1,TRBD2,few,TRBJ2-1,TGCAGTGCTCTACCTAGCGGGGAGCTGAATGGGCAGTTCTTC,CSALPSGELNGQFF
TRBV4-1,NA,few,TRBJ1-2,TGCGCCAGCAAATGGGGGGAGGGATCTAACTATGGCTACACCTTC,CASKWGEGSNYGYTF
TRBV7-4,TRBD1,few,TRBJ2-7,TGTGCCAGCAGCTTAAATTGCGGCCAGACAGGGTCGTTCCACGAGCAGTACTTC,CASSLNCGQTGSFHEQYF
TRBV27,NA,few,TRBJ1-1,TGTGCCAGCAGTTTCATAGGGGTTACTGAAGCTTTCTTT,CASSFIGVTEAFF
TRBV28,NA,NA,TRBJ1-2,TGTGCCAGCAGTTTAAACGGCCACTATGGCTACACCTTC,CASSLNGHYGYTF
TRBV20-1,NA,many,TRBJ1-4,TGCAGTGCTAGTGCGGGGGCTATAGACCGGGAAAAACTGTTTTTT,CSASAGAIDREKLFF
TRBV27,TRBD2,NA,TRBJ2-7,TGTGCCAGCAGTTTAAGAGCGGGAGTTTCCTACGAGCAGTACTTC,CASSLRAGVSYEQYF
TRBV20-1,TRBD2,NA,TRBJ2-7,TGCAGTGCTAGTTTCCTAGCGGGAGTCTCCTACGAGCAGTACTTC,CSASFLAGVSYEQYF
TRBV7-2,TRBD2,few,TRBJ2-1,TGTGCCAGCAGCTTAGGGGCTAGCGGGAGGAACTCCTACAATGAGCAGTTCTTC,CASSLGASGRNSYNEQFF
TRBV6-2/TRBV6-3,NA,few,TRBJ2-1,TGTGCCAGCAGCACCCTGAACAATGAGCAGTTCTTC,CASSTLNNEQFF
TRBV2,TRBD2,few,TRBJ2-5,TGTGCCAGCAGACACGGGACTAGCGTTGAAGAGACCCAGTACTTC,CASRHGTSVEETQYF
TRBV21-1,NA,NA,TRBJ1-6,TGTGCCAGCAGCTGGGGACACAGGCGCTCCTATAATTCACCCCTCCACTTT,CASSWGHRRSYNSPLHF